The T cell receptor beta chain under discussion was sequenced for a study of blood T cell repertoires in COVID-19. About the study: Acute-phase and convalescent COVID-19 samples originated in the United States, Italy and Spain.

The CDR3 runs 18 residues. Germline CDR1 and CDR2: SGHNT and YYREEE (reference sequence). Germline trimming cut 6 bases from V and 3 bases from J; bases unmatched to any gene: 16. The method was immunoSEQ multiplex PCR; TCRdb's version includes in-frame clones alone and lacks a portion of them. Of 57,000 or so clones detected, less than 85% appear once; the ten largest clones hold roughly a sixth. The sequence came from a man aged 70-80 years with active COVID-19. Sequencing was performed on peripheral blood. The chain combines TRBV5-4 with TRBJ1-1, with 11 positions matching TRBD1. CDR3 sequence (DNA): TGTGCCAGCAACCCTTTCTCGGGACAGGGGGATTGGGACACTGAAGCTTTCTTT. Its translation is CASNPFSGQGDWDTEAFF.